These T cell receptor beta chains were read from a single sample in a study of blood T cell repertoires in COVID-19. Data came from immunoSEQ multiplex PCR; TCRdb stores just in-frame clones and leaves some out. The sample lists more than 300,000 clones; about nine tenths were seen once. The sequenced sample was PBMCs or T cells enriched from blood (not recorded which). These receptor sequences come from a man aged 30 to 45 who had recovered from COVID-19. Both conserved end residues are part of each CDR3. Fields, in order: CDR3 protein, CDR3 DNA, clone size, D gene, J gene, V gene, CDR3 length. The D gene is left open where the match is weak. Some rows mark clone size as missing; the rest say once, few, many or name a class of expanded clone.

CDR3aa: CATSDSGSRSYNEQFF
CDR3nt: TGTGCCACCAGTGATAGCGGGAGCCGCTCCTACAATGAGCAGTTCTTC
abundance: NA
d_gene: TRBD2
j_gene: TRBJ2-1
v_gene: TRBV24-1
len: 16

CDR3aa: CASSREYLLTDTQYF
CDR3nt: TGTGCCAGCTCACGCGAATACTTATTGACAGATACGCAGTATTTT
abundance: few
d_gene: NA
j_gene: TRBJ2-3
v_gene: TRBV18
len: 15

CDR3aa: CASRTGTANEKLFF
CDR3nt: TGTGCCAGCAGAACCGGGACAGCTAATGAAAAACTGTTTTTT
abundance: NA
d_gene: TRBD1
j_gene: TRBJ1-4
v_gene: TRBV2
len: 14

CDR3aa: CASSLDLGSGSYEQYF
CDR3nt: TGTGCCAGCAGCTTAGATCTGGGTAGCGGGTCCTACGAGCAGTACTTC
abundance: NA
d_gene: TRBD2
j_gene: TRBJ2-7
v_gene: TRBV11-2
len: 16

CDR3aa: CASSHTGRSATNEKLFF
CDR3nt: TGTGCCAGCAGTCATACAGGGCGGTCTGCAACTAATGAAAAACTGTTTTTT
abundance: once
d_gene: NA
j_gene: TRBJ1-4
v_gene: TRBV6-2/TRBV6-3
len: 17

CDR3aa: CASSLGQGPSTDTQYF
CDR3nt: TGTGCCAGCAGCTTAGGACAGGGCCCTAGCACAGATACGCAGTATTTT
abundance: NA
d_gene: TRBD1
j_gene: TRBJ2-3
v_gene: TRBV5-6
len: 16

CDR3aa: CASSTGPQGENTEAFF
CDR3nt: TGCGCCAGCAGCACGGGGCCACAGGGGGAGAACACTGAAGCTTTCTTT
abundance: once
d_gene: TRBD1
j_gene: TRBJ1-1
v_gene: TRBV5-1
len: 16

CDR3aa: CASSGWQGASEQYF
CDR3nt: TGTGCCAGTAGCGGCTGGCAGGGGGCGAGTGAGCAGTACTTC
abundance: NA
d_gene: TRBD1
j_gene: TRBJ2-7
v_gene: TRBV19
len: 14

CDR3aa: CASSAVGHSNQPQHF
CDR3nt: TGTGCCAGCAGTGCGGTGGGGCATAGCAATCAGCCCCAGCATTTT
abundance: NA
d_gene: NA
j_gene: TRBJ1-5
v_gene: TRBV2
len: 15

CDR3aa: CASSFVLSTGVLHYEQYF
CDR3nt: TGTGCCAGCAGTTTTGTCCTATCGACAGGGGTCCTACACTACGAGCAGTACTTC
abundance: NA
d_gene: TRBD1
j_gene: TRBJ2-7
v_gene: TRBV28
len: 18

CDR3aa: CASSPGPQGNQPQHF
CDR3nt: TGCGCCAGCAGCCCGGGACCACAGGGGAATCAGCCCCAGCATTTT
abundance: once
d_gene: TRBD1
j_gene: TRBJ1-5
v_gene: TRBV5-1
len: 15

CDR3aa: CASSFRGEQFF
CDR3nt: TGTGCCAGCAGCTTTCGGGGTGAGCAGTTCTTC
abundance: NA
d_gene: NA
j_gene: TRBJ2-1
v_gene: TRBV7-9
len: 11

CDR3aa: CAWSPRSPFGSGLNYGYTF
CDR3nt: TGTGCCTGGAGTCCCCGTTCTCCGTTTGGGTCAGGTCTGAACTATGGCTACACCTTC
abundance: NA
d_gene: NA
j_gene: TRBJ1-2
v_gene: TRBV30
len: 19

CDR3aa: CASSPPGSGNTIYF
CDR3nt: TGTGCCAGCAGCCCGCCGGGCTCTGGAAACACCATATATTTT
abundance: few
d_gene: NA
j_gene: TRBJ1-3
v_gene: TRBV7-8
len: 14

CDR3aa: CASSVELSYEAFF
CDR3nt: TGCGCCAGCAGTGTAGAACTCTCTTATGAAGCTTTCTTT
abundance: NA
d_gene: NA
j_gene: TRBJ1-1
v_gene: TRBV10-1
len: 13

CDR3aa: CASSVPLNTEAFF
CDR3nt: TGTGCCAGCAGTGTTCCCTTGAACACTGAAGCTTTCTTT
abundance: NA
d_gene: NA
j_gene: TRBJ1-1
v_gene: TRBV2
len: 13

CDR3aa: CASSPQGYSPLHF
CDR3nt: TGTGCCAGCAGCCCACAGGGCTATTCACCCCTCCACTTT
abundance: once
d_gene: NA
j_gene: TRBJ1-6
v_gene: TRBV14
len: 13

CDR3aa: CASRDRPRYEQFF
CDR3nt: TGTGCCAGCAGGGACAGACCACGTTATGAGCAGTTCTTC
abundance: NA
d_gene: NA
j_gene: TRBJ2-1
v_gene: TRBV28
len: 13

CDR3aa: CASSSRTGGFLGANVLTF
CDR3nt: TGCGCCAGCAGCTCCCGGACCGGAGGATTCTTGGGGGCCAACGTCCTGACTTTC
abundance: NA
d_gene: NA
j_gene: TRBJ2-6
v_gene: TRBV5-1
len: 18

CDR3aa: CASSPQTVSPLHF
CDR3nt: TGTGCCAGCAGCCCCCAGACAGTTTCACCCCTCCACTTT
abundance: NA
d_gene: NA
j_gene: TRBJ1-6
v_gene: TRBV27
len: 13

CDR3aa: CASRGGLTGPSNYGYTF
CDR3nt: TGTGCCAGCAGGGGAGGTCTAACAGGACCCTCTAACTATGGCTACACCTTC
abundance: NA
d_gene: NA
j_gene: TRBJ1-2
v_gene: TRBV25-1
len: 17

CDR3aa: CASTVGVPEQYF
CDR3nt: TGTGCCAGCACGGTAGGGGTTCCCGAGCAGTACTTC
abundance: NA
d_gene: NA
j_gene: TRBJ2-7
v_gene: TRBV2
len: 12

CDR3aa: CATSQAGPGDTQYF
CDR3nt: TGTGCCACCTCTCAGGCGGGGCCGGGAGATACGCAGTATTTT
abundance: NA
d_gene: NA
j_gene: TRBJ2-3
v_gene: TRBV24-1
len: 14

CDR3aa: CASSPKGRGMENEQFF
CDR3nt: TGTGCCAGCAGTCCCAAAGGGAGAGGTATGGAAAATGAGCAGTTCTTC
abundance: NA
d_gene: NA
j_gene: TRBJ2-1
v_gene: TRBV25-1
len: 16

CDR3aa: CASHASVFAEQFF
CDR3nt: TGTGCCAGCCACGCTTCAGTATTCGCTGAGCAGTTCTTC
abundance: few
d_gene: NA
j_gene: TRBJ2-1
v_gene: TRBV28
len: 13

CDR3aa: CASSQEAVNTEAFF
CDR3nt: TGCGCCAGCAGCCAAGAAGCGGTGAACACTGAAGCTTTCTTT
abundance: NA
d_gene: NA
j_gene: TRBJ1-1
v_gene: TRBV4-1
len: 14

CDR3aa: CASRTSGSYNEQFF
CDR3nt: TGCGCCAGCAGGACTAGCGGGAGCTACAATGAGCAGTTCTTC
abundance: few
d_gene: TRBD2
j_gene: TRBJ2-1
v_gene: TRBV5-1
len: 14

CDR3aa: CASSSDRGLVWEQFF
CDR3nt: TGTGCCAGCAGTTCCGACAGGGGGCTAGTTTGGGAGCAGTTCTTC
abundance: NA
d_gene: TRBD1
j_gene: TRBJ2-1
v_gene: TRBV27
len: 15

CDR3aa: CASRSDRGAPYGYTF
CDR3nt: TGTGCCAGCAGGTCTGACAGGGGGGCGCCCTATGGCTACACCTTC
abundance: NA
d_gene: TRBD1
j_gene: TRBJ1-2
v_gene: TRBV28
len: 15

CDR3aa: CASSRGLAGYNEQFF
CDR3nt: TGTGCCAGCAGCCGGGGACTAGCGGGGTACAATGAGCAGTTCTTC
abundance: NA
d_gene: TRBD2
j_gene: TRBJ2-1
v_gene: TRBV7-6
len: 15

CDR3aa: CASRGFAGGTYEQYF
CDR3nt: TGTGCCAGCAGGGGGTTTGCGGGGGGCACCTACGAGCAGTACTTC
abundance: NA
d_gene: TRBD2
j_gene: TRBJ2-7
v_gene: TRBV28
len: 15

CDR3aa: CASTRQGNTGELFF
CDR3nt: TGTGCCAGCACCAGACAGGGGAACACCGGGGAGCTGTTTTTT
abundance: few
d_gene: TRBD1
j_gene: TRBJ2-2
v_gene: TRBV6-6
len: 14

CDR3aa: CASSISTTYEQYF
CDR3nt: TGTGCCAGTAGTATTTCCACTACCTACGAGCAGTACTTC
abundance: once
d_gene: NA
j_gene: TRBJ2-7
v_gene: TRBV19
len: 13

CDR3aa: CASSLEGPHYGYTF
CDR3nt: TGCGCCAGCAGCTTGGAGGGGCCCCACTATGGCTACACCTTC
abundance: few
d_gene: NA
j_gene: TRBJ1-2
v_gene: TRBV5-1
len: 14

CDR3aa: CASQKTGGPYEQYF
CDR3nt: TGCGCCAGCCAGAAGACAGGGGGCCCCTACGAGCAGTACTTC
abundance: NA
d_gene: TRBD1
j_gene: TRBJ2-7
v_gene: TRBV4-1
len: 14

CDR3aa: CAWRGQGPSYEQYF
CDR3nt: TGTGCCTGGAGAGGGCAGGGGCCCTCCTACGAGCAGTACTTC
abundance: NA
d_gene: NA
j_gene: TRBJ2-7
v_gene: TRBV30
len: 14

CDR3aa: CASSGADNQPQHF
CDR3nt: TGCGCCAGCAGTGGGGCTGACAATCAGCCCCAGCATTTT
abundance: few
d_gene: NA
j_gene: TRBJ1-5
v_gene: TRBV10-1
len: 13

CDR3aa: CASSLAEYGYTF
CDR3nt: TGTGCCAGCAGCTTGGCGGAATATGGCTACACCTTC
abundance: NA
d_gene: NA
j_gene: TRBJ1-2
v_gene: TRBV7-9
len: 12

CDR3aa: CASSLSRDRGFDIQYF
CDR3nt: TGTGCCAGCAGCTTAAGTAGGGACAGGGGGTTCGACATTCAGTACTTC
abundance: NA
d_gene: TRBD1
j_gene: TRBJ2-4
v_gene: TRBV11-2
len: 16

CDR3aa: CAISEGWDRTHNEQFF
CDR3nt: TGTGCCATCAGTGAGGGATGGGACAGAACCCACAATGAGCAGTTCTTC
abundance: NA
d_gene: TRBD1
j_gene: TRBJ2-1
v_gene: TRBV10-3
len: 16

CDR3aa: CASSLDREGYTF
CDR3nt: TGCGCCAGCAGCCTAGACAGGGAAGGCTACACCTTC
abundance: NA
d_gene: TRBD1
j_gene: TRBJ1-2
v_gene: TRBV5-1
len: 12

CDR3aa: CASRGDTVNTEAFF
CDR3nt: TGTGCCAGCAGAGGGGACACGGTGAACACTGAAGCTTTCTTT
abundance: NA
d_gene: NA
j_gene: TRBJ1-1
v_gene: TRBV2
len: 14

CDR3aa: CASTMRRVRTKHQETQYF
CDR3nt: TGTGCCAGCACCATGAGGAGGGTCCGGACAAAACACCAGGAGACCCAGTACTTC
abundance: NA
d_gene: NA
j_gene: TRBJ2-5
v_gene: TRBV7-8
len: 18

CDR3aa: CASSQDPGLAGTISSADTQYF
CDR3nt: TGTGCCAGCAGCCAAGATCCGGGACTAGCGGGGACTATTTCCAGCGCAGATACGCAGTATTTT
abundance: NA
d_gene: TRBD2
j_gene: TRBJ2-3
v_gene: TRBV14
len: 21

CDR3aa: CAWSRWTGGQETQYF
CDR3nt: TGTGCCTGGAGTAGGTGGACAGGGGGGCAAGAGACCCAGTACTTC
abundance: once
d_gene: TRBD1
j_gene: TRBJ2-5
v_gene: TRBV30
len: 15

CDR3aa: CASSQSRSYGYTF
CDR3nt: TGTGCCAGCAGCCAGTCGCGCTCCTATGGCTACACCTTC
abundance: few
d_gene: NA
j_gene: TRBJ1-2
v_gene: TRBV14
len: 13

CDR3aa: CSVARDITGFEQYF
CDR3nt: TGCAGCGTTGCCCGGGACATCACGGGGTTCGAGCAGTACTTC
abundance: NA
d_gene: NA
j_gene: TRBJ2-7
v_gene: TRBV29-1
len: 14

CDR3aa: CASSPPLPGQGRETQYF
CDR3nt: TGTGCCAGCTCACCTCCCTTACCGGGACAGGGACGAGAGACCCAGTACTTC
abundance: once
d_gene: TRBD1
j_gene: TRBJ2-5
v_gene: TRBV18
len: 17